This TCR beta chain comes out of a study of T cells after yellow fever vaccination. Study-wide results and caveats: Peaking faster, on day 5 versus 15, the secondary response was nonetheless weaker.

The V end lost 7 bases, the J end lost 7 bases, and 19 bases lay between the germline ends. Per the germline V gene, CDR1 is SGHTA and CDR2 is FQGNSA. The CDR3 is 15 residues long. Of note for this clonotype: The antigen remains unidentified.

Researchers made TCR cDNA using 5'RACE template switching, and this step added a universal primer site and UMIs. TCRdb independently ran MiXCR on the 5' RACE reads; one entry per CDR3 protein. The table has some 350,000 distinct CDR3 sequences, 9.5% to 13% seen once. The sequence derives from a man between 18 and 35 years old who received the YFV17D yellow fever vaccine. This material consisted of PBMCs, taken on the day of the first yellow fever vaccination. This chain connects TRBV7-2 to TRBJ2-2, with D perhaps TRBD1 (5 bases). The CDR3 protein is CASTSGSPTGGELFF. Written as DNA, the CDR3 is TGTGCCAGCACCTCAGGGTCTCCCACCGGCGGGGAGCTGTTTTTT.